Presented here are 8 T cell receptor beta chains from one specimen sequenced in a study of T cells in Graves' hyperthyroidism and ophthalmopathy. Regions amplified from RNA transcripts were the TCR beta CDR3 regions. The study used the HTBI primer set for a first-round RT-PCR of the TCR CDR3. TCRdb processed the multiplex PCR reads anew with MiXCR; each CDR3 protein has one entry. The sample has about 350,000 distinct CDR3 sequences, about 15% seen once; the top ten hold just under 25%. Sequencing used blood. Receptors were obtained from a woman aged 25 to 39 with Graves' hyperthyroidism.

This sequence joins TRBV29-1 and TRBJ2-5, with 7 bases that match TRBD1. Germline assignment: CDR1 SQVTM and CDR2 ANQGSEA. With 7 bases clipped from V and 4 bases from J, the junction kept 6 bases outside the gene matches. This CDR3 has 12 amino acids. CDR3: CSAKRQGETQYF. CDR3 sequence (DNA): TGCAGCGCAAAGCGACAGGGAGAGACCCAGTACTTC.

The gene calls are TRBV5-1 and TRBJ2-7; D is ambiguous. The CDR3 has 14 amino acids. The germline V gene encodes CDR1 SGHRS and CDR2 YFSETQ. The V and J ends lost 0 bases and 6 bases respectively, with 13 bases between them. DNA of the CDR3: TGCGCCAGCAGCTTGGAACTAAGATCGAGCGAGCAGTACTTC. Protein sequence: CASSLELRSSEQYF.

This clonotype was recorded a few times. This chain links TRBV6-1 with TRBJ1-1, with unresolved D. The V and J ends lost 3 bases and 4 bases respectively, with 9 bases between them. Germline V gene data show CDR1 as MNHNS and CDR2 as SASEGT. The CDR3 length is 13 residues. As DNA, the CDR3 is TGTGCCAGCAGTGAGGATGGAGGCACTGAAGCTTTCTTT. Translation: CASSEDGGTEAFF.

A remark on this clonotype: It may be a read error: a sequence one base away is much more abundant. The V and J genes are TRBV15 and TRBJ2-6; D is unclear. CDR1 is LNHNV and CDR2 is YYDKDF in the germline V gene (reference sequence). The V gene lost 4 bases and the J gene lost 0 bases, with 1 base spanning the gap. CDR3 size: 13 residues. The CDR3 sequence: CATSISGANVLTF. The CDR3 region has the DNA TGTGCCACCAGCATCTCTGGGGCCAACGTCCTGACTTTC.

This clonotype was counted a few times. This chain connects TRBV5-4 to TRBJ2-1; TRBD2 matches 13 bases. This CDR3 has 16 amino acids. Germline CDR1 is SGHNT and CDR2 is YYREEE (reference sequence). V shed 4 bases, J shed 7 bases, and the junction held 8 bases outside the gene matches. CDR3 sequence reads: CASSLPLAGGLNEQFF. CDR3 DNA: TGTGCCAGCAGCCTGCCACTAGCGGGAGGGCTGAATGAGCAGTTCTTC.

This chain uses TRBV7-2 with TRBJ1-2; D perhaps matches TRBD1 (6 bases). Germline-derived CDR1 and CDR2 are SGHTA and FQGNSA. This CDR3 comprises 11 residues. The ends were cut back, 7 bases at V and 8 bases at J, with 11 bases in the middle. CDR3 in DNA: TGTGCCAGCAACTCCGGACAGGGCTACACCTTC. Its translation is CASNSGQGYTF.

This clonotype was recorded a few times. The junction and the germline gene differ at one end; a read error may be behind it. V and J are TRBV7-9 and TRBJ1-1; no firm D call. Germline-derived CDR1 and CDR2 are SEHNR and FQNEAQ (reference sequence). This CDR3 contains 14 residues. The CDR3 here is CTSSLRDKNTEAFF. In DNA form, the CDR3 reads TGTACCAGCAGCTTAAGGGATAAGAACACTGAAGCTTTCTTT. The whole variable domain, filled in from reference TRBV7-9 and TRBJ1-1, reads DTGVSQNPRHKITKRGQNVTFRCDPISEHNRLYWYRQTLGQGPEFLTYFQNEAQLEKSRLLSDRFSAERPKGSFSTLEIQRTEQGDSAMYLCTSSLRDKNTEAFFGQGTRLTVV.

This clonotype was picked up many times. The CDR3 reads CASSYAGTDTEAFF. The DNA of the CDR3 is TGTGCCAGCAGTTACGCCGGGACAGACACTGAAGCTTTCTTT. The rearrangement links TRBV6-2 or TRBV6-3 to TRBJ1-1; 7 nucleotides line up with TRBD1. This CDR3 has 14 residues. The V segment lost 2 bases and the J segment 3 bases; nucleotides outside the gene matches: 3. Germline V gene data show CDR1 as MNHEY and CDR2 as SVGEGT.